Listed below are T cell receptor beta chains from one sample, sequenced in a study of OX40 agonist ivuxolimab in advanced cancers. The method was immunoSEQ multiplex PCR; TCRdb's version includes in-frame clones alone and lacks a portion of them. The sample gives over 75,000 clones, about 90% of which show up once; around 1.6% is in the top ten. The sequencing used CD4+ or CD8+ T cells sorted from blood, collected in a trial of the OX40 agonist ivuxolimab. The receptors were gathered from an adult with an advanced solid tumor such as melanoma, head and neck, liver or kidney cancer. Each CDR3 is given with its conserved first and last residue. D genes are given only for firm matches. Clone size appears in some rows only: once, few, many, or a class for an expanded clone.

cdr3_aa: CASSISADTYEQYF; cdr3_nt: TGTGCCAGTAGTATATCAGCGGATACCTACGAGCAGTACTTC; d_call: -; clone_size: -; j_call: TRBJ2-7; v_call: TRBV19; cdr3_length: 14
cdr3_aa: CASSRTANQPQHF; cdr3_nt: TGTGCCAGCAGCCGGACAGCCAATCAGCCCCAGCATTTT; d_call: -; clone_size: -; j_call: TRBJ1-5; v_call: TRBV5-6; cdr3_length: 13
cdr3_aa: CASSLNSLSGNTIYF; cdr3_nt: TGTGCCAGCAGCTTGAACAGCCTCTCTGGAAACACCATATATTTT; d_call: -; clone_size: once; j_call: TRBJ1-3; v_call: TRBV11-3; cdr3_length: 15
cdr3_aa: CASSLGPLGYEQYF; cdr3_nt: TGCGCCAGCAGCTTGGGACCCCTGGGCTACGAGCAGTACTTC; d_call: -; clone_size: -; j_call: TRBJ2-7; v_call: TRBV5-1; cdr3_length: 14
cdr3_aa: CASRADRGSEKLFF; cdr3_nt: TGTGCCAGCAGGGCGGACAGGGGTAGTGAAAAACTGTTTTTT; d_call: TRBD1; clone_size: -; j_call: TRBJ1-4; v_call: TRBV6-1; cdr3_length: 14
cdr3_aa: CSVELGGYGYTF; cdr3_nt: TGCAGCGTTGAATTGGGGGGCTATGGCTACACCTTC; d_call: -; clone_size: -; j_call: TRBJ1-2; v_call: TRBV29-1; cdr3_length: 12
cdr3_aa: CASSGREQETQYF; cdr3_nt: TGTGCCTCGTCAGGCCGGGAGCAAGAGACCCAGTACTTC; d_call: -; clone_size: few; j_call: TRBJ2-5; v_call: TRBV30; cdr3_length: 13
cdr3_aa: CASSGLPGGISTDTQYF; cdr3_nt: TGTGCCAGCAGCGGTCTACCAGGGGGAATCAGCACAGATACGCAGTATTTT; d_call: TRBD1; clone_size: -; j_call: TRBJ2-3; v_call: TRBV7-8; cdr3_length: 17
cdr3_aa: CASSMLLLAGRTDTQYF; cdr3_nt: TGTGCCAGTAGTATGCTCCTACTAGCGGGAAGGACAGATACGCAGTATTTT; d_call: TRBD2; clone_size: -; j_call: TRBJ2-3; v_call: TRBV19; cdr3_length: 17
cdr3_aa: CASSISRLSYNEQFF; cdr3_nt: TGTGCCAGTAGTATAAGCAGACTCTCCTACAATGAGCAGTTCTTC; d_call: -; clone_size: -; j_call: TRBJ2-1; v_call: TRBV19; cdr3_length: 15
cdr3_aa: CASSAGLDLSYEQYF; cdr3_nt: TGTGCCAGCAGCGCGGGACTTGACCTCTCCTACGAGCAGTACTTC; d_call: -; clone_size: -; j_call: TRBJ2-7; v_call: TRBV5-4; cdr3_length: 15
cdr3_aa: CASSLAGSGKTQYF; cdr3_nt: TGTGCCAGCAGCTTGGCAGGGAGTGGAAAGACCCAGTACTTC; d_call: -; clone_size: -; j_call: TRBJ2-5; v_call: TRBV5-4; cdr3_length: 14
cdr3_aa: CASNEGQGVQAFF; cdr3_nt: TGTGCCAGCAACGAGGGGCAGGGGGTCCAAGCTTTCTTT; d_call: TRBD1; clone_size: -; j_call: TRBJ1-1; v_call: TRBV14; cdr3_length: 13
cdr3_aa: CASSPPNNPYEQYF; cdr3_nt: TGTGCCAGCTCACCACCGAACAACCCCTACGAGCAGTACTTC; d_call: -; clone_size: -; j_call: TRBJ2-7; v_call: TRBV18; cdr3_length: 14
cdr3_aa: CASHVGTGQGQPQHF; cdr3_nt: TGTGCCAGCCATGTCGGGACAGGGCAGGGTCAGCCCCAGCATTTT; d_call: TRBD1; clone_size: -; j_call: TRBJ1-5; v_call: TRBV7-8; cdr3_length: 15
cdr3_aa: CASSHVPGWGLAKNIQYF; cdr3_nt: TGCGCCAGCAGCCACGTCCCGGGGTGGGGTCTAGCCAAAAACATTCAGTACTTC; d_call: -; clone_size: -; j_call: TRBJ2-4; v_call: TRBV4-3; cdr3_length: 18
cdr3_aa: CASSKGPSGYNEQFF; cdr3_nt: TGTGCCAGCAGCAAAGGGCCTAGCGGATACAATGAGCAGTTCTTC; d_call: -; clone_size: -; j_call: TRBJ2-1; v_call: TRBV21-1; cdr3_length: 15
cdr3_aa: CASSSNRRGETQYF; cdr3_nt: TGTGCCAGCAGCTCAAATCGTCGGGGAGAGACCCAGTACTTC; d_call: -; clone_size: -; j_call: TRBJ2-5; v_call: TRBV6-5; cdr3_length: 14
cdr3_aa: CAIAGSGRSYEQYF; cdr3_nt: TGTGCCATCGCGGGCAGCGGGAGATCCTACGAGCAGTACTTC; d_call: TRBD2; clone_size: -; j_call: TRBJ2-7; v_call: TRBV10-3; cdr3_length: 14
cdr3_aa: CASSLGTSWEVNEQFF; cdr3_nt: TGCGCCAGCAGCCTTGGGACTAGCTGGGAAGTAAATGAGCAGTTCTTC; d_call: TRBD2; clone_size: -; j_call: TRBJ2-1; v_call: TRBV4-3; cdr3_length: 16
cdr3_aa: CSVDANTEAFF; cdr3_nt: TGCAGCGTTGACGCGAACACTGAAGCTTTCTTT; d_call: -; clone_size: -; j_call: TRBJ1-1; v_call: TRBV20-1; cdr3_length: 11
cdr3_aa: CASRKMAGGETQYF; cdr3_nt: TGTGCCAGCAGAAAAATGGCGGGCGGCGAGACCCAGTACTTC; d_call: -; clone_size: -; j_call: TRBJ2-5; v_call: TRBV28; cdr3_length: 14
cdr3_aa: CAISNTWGSSSGSYEQYF; cdr3_nt: TGTGCCATCAGCAATACATGGGGGAGTTCTAGCGGGAGTTACGAGCAGTACTTC; d_call: TRBD2; clone_size: -; j_call: TRBJ2-7; v_call: TRBV10-3; cdr3_length: 18
cdr3_aa: CASSLAGRIEAFF; cdr3_nt: TGTGCCAGCAGCTTAGCAGGCCGAATAGAAGCTTTCTTT; d_call: -; clone_size: -; j_call: TRBJ1-1; v_call: TRBV7-8; cdr3_length: 13
cdr3_aa: CAWNQGAEYGYTF; cdr3_nt: TGTGCCTGGAACCAGGGGGCGGAATATGGCTACACCTTC; d_call: TRBD1; clone_size: -; j_call: TRBJ1-2; v_call: TRBV30; cdr3_length: 13
cdr3_aa: CASSRLSGNSGNTIYF; cdr3_nt: TGTGCCAGTAGCCGACTATCAGGAAACTCTGGAAACACCATATATTTT; d_call: -; clone_size: -; j_call: TRBJ1-3; v_call: TRBV19; cdr3_length: 16
cdr3_aa: CASSFGQGHEQYF; cdr3_nt: TGTGCCAGCAGCTTTGGACAGGGACACGAGCAGTACTTC; d_call: TRBD1; clone_size: -; j_call: TRBJ2-7; v_call: TRBV5-6; cdr3_length: 13
cdr3_aa: CASTPFEGTDTQYF; cdr3_nt: TGTGCCAGTACCCCCTTTGAGGGCACAGATACGCAGTATTTT; d_call: -; clone_size: once; j_call: TRBJ2-3; v_call: TRBV19; cdr3_length: 14
cdr3_aa: CASSVTSVDTQYF; cdr3_nt: TGTGCCAGCAGCGTAACTAGCGTGGATACGCAGTATTTT; d_call: TRBD2; clone_size: -; j_call: TRBJ2-3; v_call: TRBV9; cdr3_length: 13
cdr3_aa: CASSITGYSNQPQHF; cdr3_nt: TGTGCCAGTAGTATCACAGGTTATAGCAATCAGCCCCAGCATTTT; d_call: -; clone_size: -; j_call: TRBJ1-5; v_call: TRBV19; cdr3_length: 15
cdr3_aa: CASRGQTSWNTEAFF; cdr3_nt: TGTGCCAGCAGAGGACAGACTTCGTGGAACACTGAAGCTTTCTTT; d_call: -; clone_size: -; j_call: TRBJ1-1; v_call: TRBV19; cdr3_length: 15
cdr3_aa: CASSFLAGPNYEQYF; cdr3_nt: TGCGCCAGCAGCTTCCTAGCGGGACCCAACTACGAGCAGTACTTC; d_call: TRBD2; clone_size: -; j_call: TRBJ2-7; v_call: TRBV5-1; cdr3_length: 15
cdr3_aa: CASPRSGRRVRTGELFF; cdr3_nt: TGCGCCAGCCCTAGGAGCGGGCGCCGGGTTAGGACCGGGGAGCTGTTTTTT; d_call: -; clone_size: -; j_call: TRBJ2-2; v_call: TRBV10-1; cdr3_length: 17
cdr3_aa: CASSPDLGQGNSPLHF; cdr3_nt: TGTGCCAGCAGCCCAGATCTGGGACAGGGGAATTCACCCCTCCACTTT; d_call: TRBD1; clone_size: -; j_call: TRBJ1-6; v_call: TRBV7-8; cdr3_length: 16
cdr3_aa: CASSVDSGEQFF; cdr3_nt: TGTGCCAGCAGCGTAGATAGCGGTGAGCAGTTCTTC; d_call: -; clone_size: -; j_call: TRBJ2-1; v_call: TRBV9; cdr3_length: 12